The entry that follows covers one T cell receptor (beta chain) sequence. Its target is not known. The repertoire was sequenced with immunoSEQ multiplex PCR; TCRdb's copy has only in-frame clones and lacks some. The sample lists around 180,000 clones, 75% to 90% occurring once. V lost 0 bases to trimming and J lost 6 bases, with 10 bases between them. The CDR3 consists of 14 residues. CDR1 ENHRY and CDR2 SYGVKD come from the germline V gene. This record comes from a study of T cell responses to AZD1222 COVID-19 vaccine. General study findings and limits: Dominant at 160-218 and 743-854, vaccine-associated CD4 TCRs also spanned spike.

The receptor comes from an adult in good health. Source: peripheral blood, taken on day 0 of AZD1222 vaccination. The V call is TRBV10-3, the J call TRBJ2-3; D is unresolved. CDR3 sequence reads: CAISESLGWDTQYF. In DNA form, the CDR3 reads TGTGCCATCAGTGAGTCACTGGGTTGGGATACGCAGTATTTT.